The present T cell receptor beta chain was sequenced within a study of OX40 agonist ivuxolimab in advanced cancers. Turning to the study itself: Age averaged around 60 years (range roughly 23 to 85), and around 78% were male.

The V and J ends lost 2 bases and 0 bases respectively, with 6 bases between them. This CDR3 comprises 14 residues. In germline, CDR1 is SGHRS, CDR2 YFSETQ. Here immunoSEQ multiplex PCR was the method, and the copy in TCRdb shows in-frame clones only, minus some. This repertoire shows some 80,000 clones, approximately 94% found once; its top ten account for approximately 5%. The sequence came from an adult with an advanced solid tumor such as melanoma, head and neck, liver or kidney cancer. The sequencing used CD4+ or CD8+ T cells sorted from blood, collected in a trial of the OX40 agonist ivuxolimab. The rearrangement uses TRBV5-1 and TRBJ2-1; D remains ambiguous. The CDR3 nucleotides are TGCGCCAGCAGCTTAGAGAACTCCTACAATGAGCAGTTCTTC. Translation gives CASSLENSYNEQFF.